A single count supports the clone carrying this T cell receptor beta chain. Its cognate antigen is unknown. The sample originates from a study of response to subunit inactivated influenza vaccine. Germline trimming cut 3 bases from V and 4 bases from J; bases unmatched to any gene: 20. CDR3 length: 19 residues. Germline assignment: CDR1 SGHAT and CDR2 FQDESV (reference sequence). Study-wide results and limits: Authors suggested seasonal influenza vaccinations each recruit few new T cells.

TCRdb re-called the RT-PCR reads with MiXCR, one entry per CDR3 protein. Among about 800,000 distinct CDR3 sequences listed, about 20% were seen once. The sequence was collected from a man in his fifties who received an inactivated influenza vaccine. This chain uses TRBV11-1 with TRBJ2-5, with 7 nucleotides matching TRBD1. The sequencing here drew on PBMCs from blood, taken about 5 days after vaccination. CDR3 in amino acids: CASSFTSTFSTGYGETQYF. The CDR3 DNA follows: TGTGCCAGCAGCTTCACCTCAACCTTCTCGACAGGGTATGGAGAGACCCAGTACTTC. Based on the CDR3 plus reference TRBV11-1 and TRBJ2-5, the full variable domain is EAEVAQSPRYKITEKSQAVAFWCDPISGHATLYWYRQILGQGPELLVQFQDESVVDDSQLPKDRFSAERLKGVDSTLKIQPAELGDSAMYLCASSFTSTFSTGYGETQYFGPGTRLLVL.